The 21 T cell receptor beta chains below come from one sample, sequenced in a study of blood T cell repertoires in COVID-19. Measured with immunoSEQ multiplex PCR; TCRdb has only the in-frame clones, and not every one. The data show about 110,000 clones, approximately 90% seen once. Sample: peripheral blood. These receptors all come from a man aged 45-65 years with active or convalescent COVID-19.

The chain has TRBV6-5 and TRBJ2-5; D call uncertain. Trimming pared 4 bases from V and 5 bases from J, leaving 11 bases between. The germline V gene has CDR1 MNHEY and CDR2 SVGAGI. CDR3 length equals 13 residues. The CDR3 nucleotides read TGTGCCAGCAGTTGGAACAGACGGGAGACCCAGTACTTC. As protein: CASSWNRRETQYF.

The chain carries TRBV28 and TRBJ2-2; 8 nucleotides align to TRBD2. Per germline, CDR1 MDHEN and CDR2 SYDVKM. The CDR3 length is 15 residues. Losses at the gene ends were 5 bases for V and 4 bases for J; bases not matched to a gene: 6. CDR3 DNA sequence: TGTGCCAGCAGTACGGCGGGAGGTCCCACCGGGGAGCTGTTTTTT. This encodes CASSTAGGPTGELFF.

The chain carries TRBV11-2 and TRBJ2-2; TRBD1 might be the D (6 bases). The CDR3 spans 16 residues. The ends were cut back, 5 bases at V and 7 bases at J, with 20 bases in the middle. Germline CDR1 and CDR2: SGHAT and FQNNGV. The CDR3 reads CASSASGVGGYGELFF. The CDR3 DNA is TGTGCCAGCAGCGCTTCAGGAGTAGGGGGATACGGGGAGCTGTTTTTT.

This clone was detected only a few times. The chain employs TRBV3-1 (or the pseudogene TRBV3-2) and TRBJ1-2; 9 bases agree with TRBD1. The ends lost 4 bases at V and 5 bases at J; junction bases unmatched: 8. Germline CDR1 and CDR2: LGHDT and YNNKEL (reference sequence). The CDR3 length is 15 residues. CDR3 nucleotides: TGTGCCAGCAGCCGAACGGGACAGGGTGCTTATGGCTACACCTTC. As protein: CASSRTGQGAYGYTF.

Comment on this clone: Germline and junction disagree at one end, which may indicate a read error. The rearrangement uses TRBV28 and TRBJ1-1; the D gene is possibly TRBD1 (6 bases). This CDR3 contains 13 residues. Germline V gene data show CDR1 as MDHEN and CDR2 as SYDVKM. For the CDR3, the DNA is TGTGCCAGCCAAAGGGACATGAACGCTGAAGCTTTCTTT. This codes for CASQRDMNAEAFF.

This clone was seen once. The J gene is TRBJ1-6, the V gene TRBV27, with D tentatively TRBD1 (6 bases). The germline CDR1 and CDR2 sequences are MNHEY and SMNVEV (reference sequence). V dropped 8 bases and J dropped 9 bases, with 14 bases sitting between them. The CDR3 sequence is 13 residues long. CDR3 amino acids: CASSGQTFSPLHF. CDR3 bases: TGTGCCAGCTCCGGACAGACTTTTTCACCCCTCCACTTT.

V and J are TRBV2 and TRBJ2-3; 8 bases map to TRBD2. The CDR3 sequence is 15 residues long. Germline V gene sequence: CDR1 SNHLY, CDR2 FYNNEI. V lost 6 bases, J lost 2 bases, and 7 bases stayed unmatched. The CDR3 is CASSDPTSDTDTQYF. As DNA, the CDR3 is TGTGCCAGCAGCGATCCGACTAGCGACACAGATACGCAGTATTTT.

V and J are TRBV4-1 and TRBJ2-7, with TRBD2 matching 14 bases. V lost 5 bases to trimming and J lost 2 bases; unmatched junction nucleotides: 8. CDR1 and CDR2 (germline): MGHRA, YSYEKL. This CDR3 contains 17 residues. The CDR3 nucleotides read TGCGCCAGCAGCGTCGGGACTAGCGGGAGCATGGCCTACGAGCAGTACTTC. This encodes CASSVGTSGSMAYEQYF.

The chain links TRBV19 to TRBJ2-5, with 10 bases aligning to TRBD2. This CDR3 contains 18 residues. Germline values: CDR1 LNHDA, CDR2 SQIVND (reference sequence). V lost 6 bases, J lost 0 bases, and 13 bases stayed unmatched. CDR3 nucleotide sequence: TGTGCCAGTAGCCCCCGGGGAGGACTAGCGGCGTACCAAGAGACCCAGTACTTC. Translation gives CASSPRGGLAAYQETQYF. The variable domain in full, completed from reference TRBV19 and TRBJ2-5, reads DGGITQSPKYLFRKEGQNVTLSCEQNLNHDAMYWYRQDPGQGLRLIYYSQIVNDFQKGDIAEGYSVSREKKESFPLTVTSAQKNPTAFYLCASSPRGGLAAYQETQYFGPGTRLLVL.

This chain links TRBV4-1 with TRBJ1-2; D is unclear. Trimming left V 0 bases short and J 1 base short, with 21 bases between. The CDR3 contains 19 residues. The germline V gene encodes CDR1 MGHRA and CDR2 YSYEKL. In DNA, the CDR3 is TGCGCCAGCAGCCAAGAATGGTCCCCGAGGCGCCGTCTTAACTATGGCTACACCTTC. The encoded protein is CASSQEWSPRRRLNYGYTF.

This clone was observed a single time. V usage is TRBV5-1 and J usage is TRBJ1-6, with 9 bases aligning to TRBD1. Germline-derived CDR1 and CDR2 are SGHRS and YFSETQ. With 4 bases clipped from V and 7 bases from J, the junction kept 3 bases outside the gene matches. The length of the CDR3 is 14 residues. The CDR3 DNA follows: TGCGCCAGCAGCGTGGGACAGGGAAATTCACCCCTCCACTTT. This codes for CASSVGQGNSPLHF.

V usage is TRBV3-1 (or the pseudogene TRBV3-2) and J usage is TRBJ1-6, with D hard to call. Germline lookup yields CDR1 LGHDT and CDR2 YNNKEL (reference sequence). The length of the CDR3 is 16 residues. Deletions cut 0 bases from V and 2 bases from J, with 8 bases between. The CDR3 here is CASSQDRSTYNSPLHF. In DNA form, the CDR3 reads TGTGCCAGCAGCCAAGATAGGAGTACCTATAATTCACCCCTCCACTTT.

This clone was seen repeatedly, ten times or more. Other DNA sequences in this sample translate to the same CDR3. The chain uses TRBV19 and TRBJ1-4; D may be TRBD1 (6 bases). The CDR3 spans 14 residues. Trimming removed 4 bases from V and 5 bases from J, with 11 bases in between. Per the germline V gene, CDR1 is LNHDA and CDR2 is SQIVND (reference sequence). CDR3 in amino acids: CASSTTGGNEKLFF. DNA of the CDR3: TGTGCCAGTAGTACGACAGGCGGAAATGAAAAACTGTTTTTT.

The chain couples TRBV11-1 to TRBJ1-2; D is uncertain. The CDR3 loop spans 13 amino acids. CDR1 SGHAT and CDR2 FQDESV come from the germline V gene (reference sequence). Trimming pared 6 bases from V and 6 bases from J, leaving 14 bases between. The CDR3: CASSFDSPDGYTF. DNA for the CDR3: TGTGCCAGCAGTTTTGACTCGCCGGATGGCTACACCTTC.

This clone was counted only a few times. This sequence joins TRBV2 and TRBJ2-2, with D possibly being TRBD2 (5 bases). V was trimmed by 0 bases and J by 7 bases, leaving 15 bases between them. The CDR3 is 16 residues long. CDR1 and CDR2 (germline): SNHLY, FYNNEI. The CDR3 DNA follows: TGTGCCAGCAGTGAAGCGCAGACCGGCCGGGGCGGGGAGCTGTTTTTT. Translated: CASSEAQTGRGGELFF.

The chain couples TRBV28 to TRBJ2-1, with D unclear. Germline V gene data show CDR1 as MDHEN and CDR2 as SYDVKM. The CDR3 has 15 amino acids. V was shortened by 8 bases and J by 0 bases, with 14 bases between the two germline ends. CDR3 in DNA: TGTGCCAGCCTTGGAGTAGAGAGCTCCTACAATGAGCAGTTCTTC. Translated, it gives CASLGVESSYNEQFF.

The chain is built from TRBV6-2 or TRBV6-3 and TRBJ2-7, with D uncertain. Between the trimmed V and J ends, which lost 3 bases and 2 bases, there was a span of 14 bases. Per germline, CDR1 MNHEY and CDR2 SVGEGT. The CDR3 totals 15 residues. The CDR3 is CASSYGGQIPYEQYF. CDR3 DNA sequence: TGTGCCAGCAGTTATGGTGGGCAGATTCCCTACGAGCAGTACTTC.

The gene calls are TRBV6-5 and TRBJ1-4; 7 bases align to TRBD1. J lost 3 bases, V lost 7 bases, and 5 bases had no gene match. Germline CDR1 is MNHEY and CDR2 is SVGAGI. The CDR3 totals 14 residues. The chain's CDR3 is CASTTGAANEKLFF. CDR3 coding DNA: TGTGCCAGCACCACAGGGGCGGCTAATGAAAAACTGTTTTTT.

J is TRBJ2-7 and V is TRBV11-3; D may be TRBD2 (6 bases). CDR3 length equals 15 residues. Deletions cut 0 bases from V and 4 bases from J, with 13 bases between. Germline values: CDR1 SGHNT, CDR2 YENEEA. DNA for the CDR3: TGTGCCAGCAGCTTAGAAGGCGGGACGGCATACGAGCAGTACTTC. It encodes CASSLEGGTAYEQYF.

The chain uses TRBV19 and TRBJ2-3; 10 bases agree with TRBD2. The V segment lost 4 bases and the J segment 5 bases; nucleotides outside the gene matches: 9. CDR3 length: 16 residues. CDR1 is LNHDA, CDR2 SQIVND, per germline (reference sequence). This CDR3 reads CASSRGSGRERDTQYF. In DNA, the CDR3 is TGTGCCAGTAGTAGGGGAAGCGGGAGGGAGAGAGATACGCAGTATTTT.

The chain employs TRBV5-8 and TRBJ1-5; the D gene is possibly TRBD1 (6 bases). The CDR3 is made up of 17 amino acids. Per germline, CDR1 SGHTS and CDR2 YDEGEE. V lost 2 bases, J lost 0 bases, and 15 bases lay in between. The CDR3 here is CASSFDGQLNSNQPQHF. The CDR3 DNA is TGTGCCAGCAGCTTTGATGGACAGCTTAATAGCAATCAGCCCCAGCATTTT.